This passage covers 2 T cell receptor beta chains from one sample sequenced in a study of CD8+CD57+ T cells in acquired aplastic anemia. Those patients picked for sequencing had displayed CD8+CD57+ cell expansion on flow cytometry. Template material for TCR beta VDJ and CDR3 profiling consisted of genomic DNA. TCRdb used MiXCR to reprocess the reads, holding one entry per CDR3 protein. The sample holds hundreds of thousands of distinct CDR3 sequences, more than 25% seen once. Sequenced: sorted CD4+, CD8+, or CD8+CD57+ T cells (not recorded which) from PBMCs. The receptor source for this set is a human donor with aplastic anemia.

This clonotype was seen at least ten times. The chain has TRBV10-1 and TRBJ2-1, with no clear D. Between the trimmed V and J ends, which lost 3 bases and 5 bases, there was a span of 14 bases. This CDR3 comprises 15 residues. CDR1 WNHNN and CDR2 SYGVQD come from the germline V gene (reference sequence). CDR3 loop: CASSDRLGRNNEQFF. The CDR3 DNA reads TGCGCCAGCAGTGATCGATTAGGGCGGAACAATGAGCAGTTCTTC.

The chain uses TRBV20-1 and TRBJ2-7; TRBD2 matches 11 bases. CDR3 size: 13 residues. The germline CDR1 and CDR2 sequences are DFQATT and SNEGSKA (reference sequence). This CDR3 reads CRVRLAGRYEQYF. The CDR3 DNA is TGCAGAGTCAGACTAGCGGGGAGATACGAGCAGTACTTC.